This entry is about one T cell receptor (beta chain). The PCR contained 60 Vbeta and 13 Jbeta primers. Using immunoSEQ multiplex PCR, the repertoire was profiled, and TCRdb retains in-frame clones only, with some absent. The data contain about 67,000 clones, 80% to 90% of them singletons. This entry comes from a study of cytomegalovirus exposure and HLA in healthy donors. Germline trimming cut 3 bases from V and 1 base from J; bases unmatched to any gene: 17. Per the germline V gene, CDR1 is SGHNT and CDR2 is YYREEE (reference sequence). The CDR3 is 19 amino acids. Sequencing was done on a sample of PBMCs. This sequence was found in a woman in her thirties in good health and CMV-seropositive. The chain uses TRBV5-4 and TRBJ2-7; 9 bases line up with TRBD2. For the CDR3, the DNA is TGTGCCAGCAGCTCGGTCCCCATCCCATGGGGACTAGCTTCCTACGAGCAGTACTTC. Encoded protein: CASSSVPIPWGLASYEQYF.